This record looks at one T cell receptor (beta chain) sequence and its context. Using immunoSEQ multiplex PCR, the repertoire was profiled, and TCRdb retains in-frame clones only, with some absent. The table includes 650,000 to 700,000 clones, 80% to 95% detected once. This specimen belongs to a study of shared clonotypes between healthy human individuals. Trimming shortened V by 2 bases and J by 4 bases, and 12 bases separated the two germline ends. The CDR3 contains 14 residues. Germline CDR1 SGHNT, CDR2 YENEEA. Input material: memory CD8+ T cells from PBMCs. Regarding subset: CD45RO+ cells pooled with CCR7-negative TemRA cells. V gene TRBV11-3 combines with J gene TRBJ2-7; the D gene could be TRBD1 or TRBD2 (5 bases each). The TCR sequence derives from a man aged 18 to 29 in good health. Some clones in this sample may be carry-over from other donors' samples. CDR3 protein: CASSLRGVGYEQYF. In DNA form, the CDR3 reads TGTGCCAGCAGCTTAAGGGGAGTGGGGTACGAGCAGTACTTC. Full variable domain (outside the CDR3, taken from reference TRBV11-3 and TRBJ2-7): EAGVVQSPRYKIIEKKQPVAFWCNPISGHNTLYWYLQNLGQGPELLIRYENEEAVDDSQLPKDRFSAERLKGVDSTLKIQPAELGDSAVYLCASSLRGVGYEQYFGPGTRLTVT.